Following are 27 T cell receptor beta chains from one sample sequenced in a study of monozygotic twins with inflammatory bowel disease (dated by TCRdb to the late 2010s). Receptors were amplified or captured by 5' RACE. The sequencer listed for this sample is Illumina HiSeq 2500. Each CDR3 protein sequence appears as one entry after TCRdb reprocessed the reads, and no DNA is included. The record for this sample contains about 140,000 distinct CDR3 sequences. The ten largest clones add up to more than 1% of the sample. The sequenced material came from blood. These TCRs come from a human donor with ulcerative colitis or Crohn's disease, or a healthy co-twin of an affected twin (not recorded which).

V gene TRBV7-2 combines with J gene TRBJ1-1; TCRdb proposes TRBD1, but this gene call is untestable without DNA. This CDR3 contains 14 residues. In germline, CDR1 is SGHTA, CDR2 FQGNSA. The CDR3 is CASILDRVNTEAFF.

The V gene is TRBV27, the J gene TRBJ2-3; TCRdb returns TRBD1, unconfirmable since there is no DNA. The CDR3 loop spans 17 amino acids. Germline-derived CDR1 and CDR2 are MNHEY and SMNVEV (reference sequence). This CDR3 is CASSLGRGTGPTDTQYF.

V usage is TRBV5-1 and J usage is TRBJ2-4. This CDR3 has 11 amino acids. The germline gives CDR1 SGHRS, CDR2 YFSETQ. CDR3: CASSLGNIQYF.

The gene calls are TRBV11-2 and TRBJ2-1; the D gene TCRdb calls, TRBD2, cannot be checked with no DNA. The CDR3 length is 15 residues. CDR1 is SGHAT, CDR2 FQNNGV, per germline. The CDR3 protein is CASSLGFQREHEQFF.

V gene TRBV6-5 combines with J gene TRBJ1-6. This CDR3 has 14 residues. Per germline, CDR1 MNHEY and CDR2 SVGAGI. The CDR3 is CASSYYRAPSPLHF.

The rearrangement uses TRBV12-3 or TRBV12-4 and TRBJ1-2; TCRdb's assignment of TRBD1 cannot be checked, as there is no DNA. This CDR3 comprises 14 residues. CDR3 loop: CASSPPGNYYGYTF.

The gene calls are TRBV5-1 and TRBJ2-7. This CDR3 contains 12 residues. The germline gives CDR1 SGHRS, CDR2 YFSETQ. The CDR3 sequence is CASKEGSYEQYF.

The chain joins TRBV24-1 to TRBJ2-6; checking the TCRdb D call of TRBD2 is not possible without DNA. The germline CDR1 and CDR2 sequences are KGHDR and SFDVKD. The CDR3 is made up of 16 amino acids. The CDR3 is CATSDLSGDGANILTF.

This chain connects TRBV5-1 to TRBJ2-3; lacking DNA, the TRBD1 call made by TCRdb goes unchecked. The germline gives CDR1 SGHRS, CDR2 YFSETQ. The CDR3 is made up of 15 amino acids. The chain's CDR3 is CASSLEGVDTDTQYF.

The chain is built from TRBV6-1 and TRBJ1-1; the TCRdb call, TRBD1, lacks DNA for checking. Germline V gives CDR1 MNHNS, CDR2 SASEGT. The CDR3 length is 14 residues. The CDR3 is CASRWGVLNTEAFF.

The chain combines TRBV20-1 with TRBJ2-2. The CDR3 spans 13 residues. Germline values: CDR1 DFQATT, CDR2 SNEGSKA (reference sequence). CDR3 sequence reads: CSARLGNTGELFF.

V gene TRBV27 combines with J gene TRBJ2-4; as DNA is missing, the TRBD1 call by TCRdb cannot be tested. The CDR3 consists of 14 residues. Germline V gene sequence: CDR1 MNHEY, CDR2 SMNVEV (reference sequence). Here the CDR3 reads CASSLVQGANIQYF.

Here the CDR3 reads CASSSALGGQFF. The rearrangement uses TRBV7-9 and TRBJ2-1; TCRdb names TRBD1, which stays unverified in the absence of DNA. This CDR3 has 12 amino acids. Germline CDR1 is SEHNR and CDR2 is FQNEAQ (reference sequence).

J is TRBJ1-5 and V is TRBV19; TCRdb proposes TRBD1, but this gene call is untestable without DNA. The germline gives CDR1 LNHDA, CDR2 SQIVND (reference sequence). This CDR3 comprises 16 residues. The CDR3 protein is CASSHLSGQRNQPQHF.

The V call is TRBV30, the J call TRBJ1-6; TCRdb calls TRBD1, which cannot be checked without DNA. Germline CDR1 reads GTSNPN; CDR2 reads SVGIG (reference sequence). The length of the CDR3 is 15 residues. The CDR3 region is CAWIGQANYNSPLHF.

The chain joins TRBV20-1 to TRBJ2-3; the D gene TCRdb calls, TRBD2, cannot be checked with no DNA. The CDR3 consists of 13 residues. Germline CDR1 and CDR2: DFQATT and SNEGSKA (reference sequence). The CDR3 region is CSGPAGGPDTQYF.

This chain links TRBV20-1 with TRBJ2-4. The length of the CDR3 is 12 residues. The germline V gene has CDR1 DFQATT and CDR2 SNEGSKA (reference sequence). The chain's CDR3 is CSAIGYENIQYF.

CDR3 in amino acids: CASSGGTAYEQYF. This sequence joins TRBV19 and TRBJ2-7; TCRdb's D gene call, TRBD1, goes unchecked for lack of DNA. This CDR3 region has 13 residues. Germline CDR1 is LNHDA and CDR2 is SQIVND (reference sequence).

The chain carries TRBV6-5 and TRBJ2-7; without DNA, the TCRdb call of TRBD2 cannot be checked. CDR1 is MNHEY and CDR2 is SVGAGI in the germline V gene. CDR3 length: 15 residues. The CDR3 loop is CASSSRLAPAGEQYF.

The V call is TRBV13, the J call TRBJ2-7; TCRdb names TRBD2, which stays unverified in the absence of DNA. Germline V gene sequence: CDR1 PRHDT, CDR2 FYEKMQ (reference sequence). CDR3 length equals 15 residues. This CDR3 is CASSLVQAGGSKQYF.

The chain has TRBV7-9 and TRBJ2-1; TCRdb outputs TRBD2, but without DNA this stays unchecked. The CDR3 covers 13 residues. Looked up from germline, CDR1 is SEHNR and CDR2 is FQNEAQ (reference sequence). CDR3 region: CASSLGLGGEQFF.

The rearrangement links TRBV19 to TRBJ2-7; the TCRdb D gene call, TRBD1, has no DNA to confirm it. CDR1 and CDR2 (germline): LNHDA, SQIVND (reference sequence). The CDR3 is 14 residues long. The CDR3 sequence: CASNPGLTVYEQYF.

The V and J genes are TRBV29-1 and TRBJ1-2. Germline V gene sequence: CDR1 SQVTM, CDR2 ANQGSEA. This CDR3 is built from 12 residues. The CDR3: CSGVDGNYGYTF.

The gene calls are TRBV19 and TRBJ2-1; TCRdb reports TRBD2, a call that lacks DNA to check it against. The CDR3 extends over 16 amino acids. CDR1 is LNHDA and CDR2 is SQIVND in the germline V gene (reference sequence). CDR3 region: CASSKTSGPGNNEQFF.

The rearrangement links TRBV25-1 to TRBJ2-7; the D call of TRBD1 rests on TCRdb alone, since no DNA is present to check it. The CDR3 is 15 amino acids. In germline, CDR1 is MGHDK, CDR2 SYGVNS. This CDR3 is CASSDPGQGDYEQYF.

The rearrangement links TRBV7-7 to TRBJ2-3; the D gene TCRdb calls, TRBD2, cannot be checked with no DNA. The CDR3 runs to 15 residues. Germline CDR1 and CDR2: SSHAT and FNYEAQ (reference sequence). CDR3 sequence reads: CASSPGAAGGNTQYF.

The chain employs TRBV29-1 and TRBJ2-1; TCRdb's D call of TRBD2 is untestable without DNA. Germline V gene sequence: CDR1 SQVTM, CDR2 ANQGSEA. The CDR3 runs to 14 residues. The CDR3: CSVERLAGVREQFF.